Listed here is a single TCR beta chain. Generated by immunoSEQ multiplex PCR, the TCRdb table keeps only in-frame clones and is missing some. The sample lists 110,000 to 150,000 clones, roughly 92% occurring once. The ends were cut back, 5 bases at V and 11 bases at J, with 25 bases in the middle. There are 16 residues in the CDR3. Germline V gene data show CDR1 as SGHNT and CDR2 as YENEEA. This specimen comes from a study of control samples from healthy donors and cancer patients. The TCR was taken from a man aged 30 to 39 in good health. Sequenced sample: blood. The J gene is TRBJ2-1, the V gene TRBV11-3; TRBD2 might be the D (6 bases). The CDR3 coding sequence is TGTGCCAGCAGCCCAATCGCGGGGCCAAATCGCGATCAGCAGTTCTTC. Protein sequence: CASSPIAGPNRDQQFF.